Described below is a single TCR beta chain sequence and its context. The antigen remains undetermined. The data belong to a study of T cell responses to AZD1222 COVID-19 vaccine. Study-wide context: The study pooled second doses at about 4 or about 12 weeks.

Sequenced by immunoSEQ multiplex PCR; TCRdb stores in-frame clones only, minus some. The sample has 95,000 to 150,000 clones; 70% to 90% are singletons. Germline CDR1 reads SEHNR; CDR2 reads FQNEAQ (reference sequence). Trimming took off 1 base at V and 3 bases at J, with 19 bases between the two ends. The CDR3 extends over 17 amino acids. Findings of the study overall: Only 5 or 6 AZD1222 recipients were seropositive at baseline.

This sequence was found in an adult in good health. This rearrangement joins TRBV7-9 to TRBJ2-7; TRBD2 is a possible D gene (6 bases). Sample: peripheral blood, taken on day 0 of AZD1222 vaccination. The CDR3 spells CASSLGVGGGGDYEQYF. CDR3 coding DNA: TGTGCCAGCAGCTTAGGGGTTGGTGGGGGAGGTGACTACGAGCAGTACTTC.